Below are 7 T cell receptor beta chains sequenced from a single sample in a study of early T cells in non-severe SARS-CoV-2 infection. A single record per CDR3 protein comes from TCRdb applying MiXCR to the 5' RACE reads. The sample contains 60,000 to 70,000 distinct CDR3 sequences, just under 5% of which appear only once. Input material: whole blood. These receptors all stem from an adult who was a healthcare worker with PCR-confirmed SARS-CoV-2 infection or an uninfected control (not recorded which).

This clonotype has a count of ten or more. This chain joins TRBV5-6 and TRBJ1-2; 9 bases line up with TRBD1. Germline V gives CDR1 SGHDT, CDR2 YYEEEE. This CDR3 has 17 amino acids. Germline trimming cut 1 base from V and 6 bases from J; bases unmatched to any gene: 13. CDR3 amino acids: CASSLITRGQGFDGYTF. The CDR3 DNA reads TGTGCCAGCAGCTTGATCACTCGAGGACAGGGGTTCGATGGCTACACCTTC.

The V gene is TRBV6-5, the J gene TRBJ1-6; no clear D. This CDR3 is built from 15 residues. The germline V and J ends were trimmed by 5 bases and 1 base, with 9 bases remaining between them. Germline CDR1 MNHEY, CDR2 SVGAGI. CDR3 nucleotide sequence: TGTGCCAGCAGTCGGGAATGGTCCTATAATTCACCCCTCCACTTT. It yields the protein CASSREWSYNSPLHF.

This clonotype occurred many times. V usage is TRBV28 and J usage is TRBJ1-5; D not resolved. V was trimmed by 8 bases and J by 0 bases, leaving 8 bases between them. Per germline, CDR1 MDHEN and CDR2 SYDVKM. The CDR3 is 13 amino acids. CDR3: CASGGSSNQPQHF. CDR3 coding DNA: TGTGCCAGCGGCGGTAGTAGCAATCAGCCCCAGCATTTT.

This clonotype was counted ten times or more. This chain uses TRBV12-3 or TRBV12-4 with TRBJ2-2; D gene unclear. The CDR3 sequence is 20 residues long. V lost 3 bases and J 2 bases, leaving 25 bases between the germline ends. This CDR3 is CASSFINLHRNNFNTGELFF. The CDR3 region has the DNA TGTGCCAGCAGTTTCATTAACCTTCATCGTAACAATTTTAACACCGGGGAGCTGTTTTTT.

The V call is TRBV28, the J call TRBJ2-3; D might be TRBD2 (6 bases). The CDR3 runs to 14 residues. Germline CDR1 and CDR2: MDHEN and SYDVKM. Trimming removed 6 bases at V and 3 bases at J, with 13 bases between. The CDR3 nucleotides are TGTGCCAGCAGCCCTAGACTAGAAACAGATACGCAGTATTTT. It codes for CASSPRLETDTQYF.

This clonotype was recorded many times. The chain has TRBV7-6 and TRBJ1-3, with D perhaps matching TRBD1 (6 bases). Germline CDR1 SGHVS, CDR2 FNYEAQ. The CDR3 sequence is 18 residues long. Deletions cut 5 bases from V and 8 bases from J, with 28 bases between. Written as DNA, the CDR3 is TGTGCCAGCAGCGATAACAGGGCACCTGTCAATCGGGGAGACACCATATATTTT. This gives the protein CASSDNRAPVNRGDTIYF.

This clonotype appeared many times. CDR3 bases: TGCGCCAGCAGCCAAGATCAGGCTAGCGGGCTCACAGATACGCAGTATTTT. Its protein product is CASSQDQASGLTDTQYF. The rearrangement links TRBV4-1 to TRBJ2-3, with TRBD2 matching over 8 bases. The ends lost 0 bases at V and 2 bases at J; junction bases unmatched: 7. The CDR3 contains 17 residues. Per the germline V gene, CDR1 is MGHRA and CDR2 is YSYEKL.